This passage covers 24 T cell receptor beta chains from one sample sequenced in a study of human T cells and chemical hapten exposure. MiXCR was run by TCRdb on the RACE reads, yielding one entry per CDR3 protein. The sample carries about 110,000 distinct CDR3 sequences, approximately 9.9% recorded once. Time point noted: patch test 1, 2 weeks after DPC sensitization. Treatment specified: therapeutic diphenylcyclopropenone sensitization with weekly scalp DPC. This specimen consisted of whole blood, obtained in connection with sensitization to the hapten diphenylcyclopropenone (DPC). The receptors originated from a woman aged 40-49 years with alopecia areata. Some clones in this sample may be carry-over from other donors' samples.

This clonotype occurred many times. This chain connects TRBV6-5 to TRBJ2-1; D not certain. Trimming took off 2 bases at V and 0 bases at J, with 11 bases between the two ends. The CDR3 is made up of 16 amino acids. The germline V gene has CDR1 MNHEY and CDR2 SVGAGI. The CDR3 protein is CASSYGSPSSYNEQFF. DNA of the CDR3: TGTGCCAGCAGTTACGGGTCTCCGAGCTCCTACAATGAGCAGTTCTTC.

In this sample, this clonotype turned up a few times. The chain is built from TRBV20-1 and TRBJ1-6, with D possibly being TRBD1 (6 bases). Germline CDR1 DFQATT, CDR2 SNEGSKA (reference sequence). This CDR3 spans 15 amino acids. Trimming cost V 2 bases and J 8 bases, with 16 bases left between them. The CDR3 nucleotides are TGCAGTGCTAGATTGCTCGGGGGGCTGGATTCACCCCTCCACTTT. This sequence encodes CSARLLGGLDSPLHF.

This clonotype came up many times. The chain has TRBV4-3 and TRBJ2-1; D may match TRBD1 or TRBD2 (5 bases each). V shed 0 bases and J shed 2 bases, with 17 bases lying between them. Germline assignment: CDR1 LGHNA and CDR2 YSLEER. The CDR3 covers 18 residues. CDR3 in amino acids: CASSQDVRPGHTYNEQFF. CDR3 in DNA: TGCGCCAGCAGCCAAGATGTTAGACCGGGGCACACCTACAATGAGCAGTTCTTC.

This clonotype was recorded at least ten times. The J gene is TRBJ2-7, the V gene TRBV19, with TRBD2 matching 14 bases. From germline, CDR1 is LNHDA and CDR2 SQIVND (reference sequence). The junction had 5 bases not matched to a gene; V was cut back by 7 bases and J by 3 bases. The CDR3 covers 15 residues. The CDR3 region is CASNSGTSGSYEQYF. The CDR3 DNA sequence: TGTGCCAGTAATTCCGGGACTAGCGGGAGCTACGAGCAGTACTTC.

CDR3 protein: CASSIDNRPNEQFF. The CDR3 nucleotides read TGTGCCAGTAGTATAGATAACCGTCCCAATGAGCAGTTCTTC. The V gene is TRBV19, the J gene TRBJ2-1; D is undetermined. With 0 bases removed from V and 6 bases from J, the gap between germline ends came to 9 bases. The CDR3 sequence is 14 residues long. Germline CDR1 reads LNHDA; CDR2 reads SQIVND (reference sequence).

The V call is TRBV7-9, the J call TRBJ1-6; possible D gene TRBD1, 5 bases. CDR3 length: 14 residues. The germline V gene encodes CDR1 SEHNR and CDR2 FQNEAQ (reference sequence). Trimming took off 5 bases at V and 10 bases at J, with 15 bases between the two ends. The CDR3 protein is CASSVRERGSPLHF. Here the CDR3 DNA reads TGTGCCAGCAGCGTAAGGGAGCGGGGCTCACCCCTCCACTTT.

This chain connects TRBV7-2 to TRBJ2-7, with a weak D call TRBD2 (5 bases). Trimming removed 3 bases from V and 2 bases from J, with 11 bases in between. The V gene's germline CDR1 is SGHTA and CDR2 FQGNSA. This CDR3 spans 14 amino acids. This CDR3 is CASSFEGNAYEQYF. The CDR3 DNA sequence: TGTGCCAGCAGCTTCGAGGGCAACGCCTACGAGCAGTACTTC.

There are a few counts of this clonotype. This chain connects TRBV4-1 to TRBJ2-7; D unclear. Germline values: CDR1 MGHRA, CDR2 YSYEKL. With 2 bases removed from V and 2 bases from J, the gap between germline ends came to 25 bases. The CDR3 has 19 amino acids. The CDR3 DNA is TGCGCCAGCAGCCAAAAGTACCCTCTAGGTAGGCGGATTACCTACGAGCAGTACTTC. Encoded protein: CASSQKYPLGRRITYEQYF.

This chain uses TRBV11-2 with TRBJ2-1; TRBD2 might be the D (5 bases). The V gene lost 2 bases and the J gene lost 12 bases, with 20 bases spanning the gap. Germline-derived CDR1 and CDR2 are SGHAT and FQNNGV. The CDR3 covers 15 residues. CDR3 in amino acids: CASSLRTFPLEGQFF. CDR3 DNA: TGTGCCAGCAGCTTACGGACTTTTCCTCTCGAGGGGCAGTTCTTC. The whole variable domain, remainder taken from reference TRBV11-2 and TRBJ2-1, is EAGVAQSPRYKIIEKRQSVAFWCNPISGHATLYWYQQILGQGPKLLIQFQNNGVVDDSQLPKDRFSAERLKGVDSTLKIQPAKLEDSAVYLCASSLRTFPLEGQFFGPGTRLTVL.

The J gene is TRBJ2-5, the V gene TRBV7-2; D might be TRBD1 (6 bases). The CDR3 extends over 14 amino acids. V was clipped by 5 bases and J by 2 bases, with 12 bases between them. Germline V gives CDR1 SGHTA, CDR2 FQGNSA. CDR3 sequence: CASSRTARQETQYF. The CDR3 coding sequence is TGTGCCAGCAGCCGGACAGCCCGACAAGAGACCCAGTACTTC.

The chain carries TRBV9 and TRBJ2-1; perhaps D is TRBD1 or TRBD2 (5 bases each). The germline V gene encodes CDR1 SGDLS and CDR2 YYNGEE. The CDR3 is 16 amino acids. V gave up 0 bases and J gave up 5 bases, with 15 bases separating them. DNA for the CDR3: TGTGCCAGCAGCGTAGCCGTCCTGGGGACGGACAATGAGCAGTTCTTC. Protein sequence: CASSVAVLGTDNEQFF.

This clonotype was recorded many times. The chain joins TRBV7-2 to TRBJ2-5; D not certain. Germline lookup yields CDR1 SGHTA and CDR2 FQGNSA. The CDR3 is made up of 15 amino acids. V lost 0 bases and J lost 2, with 10 bases in between. CDR3 sequence (DNA): TGTGCCAGCAGCTTAGCCTGGGCAGAGCAAGAGACCCAGTACTTC. It codes for CASSLAWAEQETQYF.

This clonotype was detected ten times or more. The rearrangement uses TRBV28 and TRBJ2-1; D remains unclear. Germline V CDR1 and CDR2: MDHEN, SYDVKM. The CDR3 is 13 amino acids. V shed 6 bases and J shed 4 bases, with 10 bases lying between them. The CDR3 nucleotides read TGTGCCAGCAGGAACGGCTGGTACAATGAGCAGTTCTTC. Its translation: CASRNGWYNEQFF.

The rearrangement uses TRBV28 and TRBJ1-2; TRBD1 aligns across 8 bases. J was trimmed by 4 bases and V by 4 bases; bases with no gene match: 8. This CDR3 has 15 residues. CDR1 is MDHEN and CDR2 is SYDVKM in the germline V gene. The CDR3 here is CASSSSGTGTYGYTF. The CDR3 bases are TGTGCCAGCAGTTCATCCGGGACAGGAACCTATGGCTACACCTTC.

This clonotype was seen only once. Just one base apart from a much larger clone, this may be a read error. This rearrangement joins TRBV10-3 to TRBJ1-6, with D perhaps matching TRBD1 (6 bases). CDR1 and CDR2 from the germline V gene are ENHRY and SYGVKD. The CDR3 runs to 14 residues. CDR3 nucleotides: TGTGCCATCAGGGACAGCTCCTATAATCCACCCCTCCACTTT. Translating gives CAIRDSSYNPPLHF.

With regard to this clonotype: A much larger clone lies one base from this, so it may be a read error. The chain links TRBV4-1 to TRBJ2-7; D unresolved. Germline assignment: CDR1 MGHRA and CDR2 YSYEKL. The CDR3 covers 12 residues. The CDR3 DNA follows: TGCCCCAGCAGCCAAGTTCACTACGAGCAGTACTTC. Amino acids: CPSSQVHYEQYF.

This clonotype was seen more than once but under ten times. V gene TRBV9 combines with J gene TRBJ1-1; maybe TRBD1 (5 bases). V was shortened by 2 bases and J by 7 bases, with 15 bases between the two germline ends. The CDR3 loop spans 14 amino acids. Germline CDR1 and CDR2: SGDLS and YYNGEE. The CDR3 loop is CASSVDGGFLEAFF. The CDR3 DNA is TGTGCCAGCAGCGTCGACGGGGGGTTTCTTGAAGCTTTCTTT.

This clonotype was seen only a few times. The genes are TRBV5-8 and TRBJ2-7, with a weak D call TRBD2 (6 bases). The CDR3 extends over 13 amino acids. The V end was cut by 4 bases, the J end by 5 bases, with 13 bases between. Germline CDR1 SGHTS, CDR2 YDEGEE. The CDR3 here is CASSRRGFDEQYF. The CDR3 coding sequence is TGTGCCAGCAGCCGGCGGGGTTTCGACGAGCAGTACTTC.

This clonotype has a count of ten or more. V is TRBV7-2 and J is TRBJ1-3; D is perhaps TRBD1 (5 bases). Trimming took off 6 bases at V and 5 bases at J, with 11 bases between the two ends. There are 13 residues in the CDR3. In germline, CDR1 is SGHTA, CDR2 FQGNSA. CDR3 sequence (DNA): TGTGCCAGCAGTTTCGACAGCCGAAACACCATATATTTT. Translation gives CASSFDSRNTIYF.

The V gene is TRBV7-8, the J gene TRBJ2-7, with TRBD2 matching over 16 bases. V was clipped by 3 bases and J by 2 bases; unmatched bases: 7. CDR1 and CDR2 (germline): SGHVS, FQNEAQ. This CDR3 region has 18 residues. As DNA, the CDR3 is TGTGCCAGCAGCTTGGGACTAGCGGGAGGGCTTCGCCCCTACGAGCAGTACTTC. The encoded protein is CASSLGLAGGLRPYEQYF.

In this sample, this clonotype turned up many times. The chain carries TRBV27 and TRBJ1-1, with unresolved D. CDR1 is MNHEY and CDR2 is SMNVEV in the germline V gene (reference sequence). The CDR3 is 12 amino acids. V was trimmed by 4 bases and J by 5 bases, leaving 8 bases between them. CDR3 protein: CASSSLSTEAFF. CDR3 nucleotides: TGTGCCAGCAGTTCCCTGTCTACTGAAGCTTTCTTT.

This clonotype was counted at least ten times. This chain links TRBV20-1 with TRBJ2-3; D is unresolved. The CDR3 loop spans 15 amino acids. The germline V gene encodes CDR1 DFQATT and CDR2 SNEGSKA (reference sequence). The germline V and J ends were trimmed by 3 bases and 3 bases, with 16 bases remaining between them. The CDR3 spells CSASAPGGVTDTQYF. The CDR3 DNA reads TGCAGTGCTAGTGCTCCCGGTGGAGTTACAGATACGCAGTATTTT.

This chain uses TRBV11-2 with TRBJ2-7; TRBD2 might be the D (6 bases). There are 15 residues in the CDR3. CDR1 and CDR2 from the germline V gene are SGHAT and FQNNGV. Trimming pared 5 bases from V and 5 bases from J, leaving 19 bases between. CDR3 loop: CASSAAGTGRNEQYF. CDR3 in DNA: TGTGCCAGCAGCGCAGCCGGGACTGGTCGGAACGAGCAGTACTTC.

On this clonotype itself: Given the absence of the conserved phenylalanine or tryptophan at the CDR3 end, a read error is likely. The V gene is TRBV6-6, the J gene TRBJ2-3; 9 bases map to TRBD2. Losses at the gene ends were 7 bases for V and 2 bases for J; bases not matched to a gene: 4. The germline CDR1 and CDR2 sequences are MNHNY and SVGAGI (reference sequence). The CDR3 is made up of 14 amino acids. In nucleotides, the CDR3 is TGTGCCAGCAATGGCGGGGGGGTCACAGATACGCAGTATTCT. Translated, it gives CASNGGGVTDTQYS.